A selection of T cell receptor beta chains follows, all from one sample in a study of beta chain features in type 1 diabetes. Clones were read by immunoSEQ multiplex PCR, and TCRdb kept only the in-frame ones, dropping some. Found here are some 300,000 clones, approximately 8.1% of them singletons; the top ten hold under 1.3%. Sequenced material: central memory CD4+ T cells from blood. Source of these receptors: a woman aged 18-29 years in good health. Each CDR3 is given with its conserved first and last residue. D genes are given only for firm matches. A row's size may be missing; if present it is once, few, many or a size class.

j_call v_call clone_size d_call cdr3_nt cdr3_aa
TRBJ2-2 TRBV7-2 NA TRBD2 TGTGCCAGCAGCCGCTTCTCTAGCGGGATGGCCGCCGGGGAGCTGTTTTTT CASSRFSSGMAAGELFF
TRBJ2-1 TRBV18 few TRBD1 TGTGCCAGCTCACCCCTCGGACAGGACAATGAGCAGTTCTTC CASSPLGQDNEQFF
TRBJ2-1 TRBV9 NA NA TGTGCCAGCAGCCCTCGCCCAGGGAGCTCCTACAATGAGCAGTTCTTC CASSPRPGSSYNEQFF
TRBJ1-3 TRBV5-1 NA NA TGCGCCAGCAGCCCGATTCGCTCTGGAAACACCATATATTTT CASSPIRSGNTIYF
TRBJ1-4 TRBV6-1 NA NA TGTGCCAGCGGCCTTCTCCAGCTGTTTTTT CASGLLQLFF
TRBJ1-1 TRBV5-1 NA NA TGCGCCAGCAGCTTTGGGGGACCCGACACTGAAGCTTTCTTT CASSFGGPDTEAFF
TRBJ2-4 TRBV7-9 few NA TGTGCCAGCAGCAAACTCGATTACATTCAGTACTTC CASSKLDYIQYF
TRBJ1-6 TRBV7-2 few NA TGTGCCAGCAGCCGGACCCTAAATTCACCCCTCCACTTT CASSRTLNSPLHF
TRBJ2-3 TRBV11-3 few NA TGTGCCAGCAGCTTTTTGCAGGGAGTTCCAGGAGATACGCAGTATTTT CASSFLQGVPGDTQYF
TRBJ2-2 TRBV9 few TRBD2 TGTGCCAGCAGCGTCGTTAGCGGGAGGAACACCGGGGAGCTGTTTTTT CASSVVSGRNTGELFF
TRBJ1-2 TRBV5-6 NA NA TGTGCCAGCAGCAAACCGGCAGCCCGCTATGGCTACACCTTC CASSKPAARYGYTF
TRBJ2-1 TRBV28 few TRBD2 TGTGCCAGCAGTTTTCAACTAGCGGGAGGAAGGGGTGAGCAGTTCTTC CASSFQLAGGRGEQFF